These 12 T cell receptor beta chains came from one sample sequenced in a study of shared clonotypes between healthy human individuals. Only in-frame clones appear in the TCRdb table, and some are missing; sequencing was by immunoSEQ multiplex PCR. Of about 770,000 clones in the sample, 55% to 80% were seen once. Source material: memory CD4+ T cells sorted from blood. Specified subset: CD45RA-negative fraction. These receptors originate from a woman between 25 and 40 years old in good health.

With respect to this clone: At one of its ends the junction is not consistent with the germline gene, which may arise from a read error. The chain carries TRBV28 and TRBJ2-3; a weak D match, TRBD2 (6 bases). CDR1 and CDR2 (germline): MDHEN, SYDVKM. The CDR3 contains 12 residues. The CDR3 DNA follows: TGTGCCGGCAGTTACGAGGGGAGGACGCAGTATTTT. Amino acids: CAGSYEGRTQYF.

V and J are TRBV27 and TRBJ1-1, with unresolved D. V was trimmed by 3 bases and J by 3 bases, leaving 17 bases between them. Germline assignment: CDR1 MNHEY and CDR2 SMNVEV (reference sequence). This CDR3 comprises 16 residues. CDR3 in amino acids: CASSFSVWGRDTEAFF. CDR3 in DNA: TGTGCCAGCAGTTTCTCCGTTTGGGGTCGCGACACTGAAGCTTTCTTT.

This chain joins TRBV5-6 and TRBJ1-1, with TRBD1 as a possible D gene (5 bases). The CDR3 runs 14 residues. Per germline, CDR1 SGHDT and CDR2 YYEEEE. V dropped 3 bases and J dropped 3 bases, with 12 bases sitting between them. CDR3: CASSSQGLYTEAFF. The CDR3 region has the DNA TGTGCCAGCAGCTCCCAGGGCCTCTACACTGAAGCTTTCTTT. The whole variable domain, filled in from reference TRBV5-6 and TRBJ1-1, reads DAGVTQSPTHLIKTRGQQVTLRCSPKSGHDTVSWYQQALGQGPQFIFQYYEEEERQRGNFPDRFSGHQFPNYSSELNVNALLLGDSALYLCASSSQGLYTEAFFGQGTRLTVV.

This clone was recorded a few times. V gene TRBV6-1 combines with J gene TRBJ1-4, with TRBD1 identical over 7 bases. With V trimmed by 7 bases and J by 6 bases, 8 bases remained unmatched. This CDR3 is built from 14 residues. Per germline, CDR1 MNHNS and CDR2 SASEGT. The CDR3 coding sequence is TGTGCCAGCACTCGACAGGGAGGAGATGAAAAACTGTTTTTT. Translation gives CASTRQGGDEKLFF.

The chain combines TRBV19 with TRBJ2-1, with 7 nucleotides matching TRBD2. With 6 bases clipped from V and 8 bases from J, the junction kept 10 bases outside the gene matches. The CDR3 is made up of 14 amino acids. Germline loops: CDR1 LNHDA, CDR2 SQIVND (reference sequence). The CDR3 loop is CASRAGGRGDEQFF. For the CDR3, the DNA is TGTGCCAGTAGGGCGGGCGGGAGAGGCGATGAGCAGTTCTTC. Variable domain in full (rest from reference TRBV19 and TRBJ2-1): DGGITQSPKYLFRKEGQNVTLSCEQNLNHDAMYWYRQDPGQGLRLIYYSQIVNDFQKGDIAEGYSVSREKKESFPLTVTSAQKNPTAFYLCASRAGGRGDEQFFGPGTRLTVL.

This chain connects TRBV7-2 to TRBJ1-1; 8 nucleotides line up with TRBD1. V shed 3 bases and J 1 base; nucleotides not matched to a gene: 1. This CDR3 has 14 residues. Germline lookup yields CDR1 SGHTA and CDR2 FQGNSA. Here the CDR3 reads CASSFRGQNTEAFF. DNA for the CDR3: TGTGCCAGCAGCTTCAGGGGGCAGAACACTGAAGCTTTCTTT.

The chain uses TRBV28 and TRBJ1-4; D might be TRBD1 (5 bases). V was pared by 8 bases and J by 2 bases, with 18 bases between. Germline CDR1 is MDHEN and CDR2 is SYDVKM. The length of the CDR3 is 16 residues. The CDR3 nucleotides are TGTGCCAGCGGAGACATCCGGGGGTCGACTAATGAAAAACTGTTTTTT. Protein product: CASGDIRGSTNEKLFF.

A few counts support this clone. V usage is TRBV5-8 and J usage is TRBJ2-1, with 7 bases fitting TRBD1. CDR3 length: 14 residues. Germline loops: CDR1 SGHTS, CDR2 YDEGEE. Losses at the gene ends were 4 bases for V and 3 bases for J; bases not matched to a gene: 4. The CDR3 DNA reads as TGTGCCAGCAGCCCGGGACAGATCTACAATGAGCAGTTCTTC. Translating it yields CASSPGQIYNEQFF.

Note on this clone: One end of the junction is discordant with germline, which a read error may explain. V and J are TRBV5-6 and TRBJ2-7, with 8 bases matching TRBD1. This CDR3 is built from 14 residues. Germline loops: CDR1 SGHDT, CDR2 YYEEEE. This chain's CDR3 is CASSLGQGAYGQYF. Here the CDR3 DNA reads TGTGCCAGCAGCTTGGGGCAGGGGGCGTACGGGCAGTACTTC.

This clone was detected once. V gene TRBV5-1 combines with J gene TRBJ1-3; D is ambiguous. This CDR3 has 14 amino acids. Trimming pared 0 bases from V and 2 bases from J, leaving 6 bases between. Germline values: CDR1 SGHRS, CDR2 YFSETQ. The CDR3 reads CASSLEFPGNTIYF. In nucleotides, the CDR3 is TGCGCCAGCAGCTTGGAATTCCCTGGAAACACCATATATTTT. The variable domain in full, completed from reference TRBV5-1 and TRBJ1-3, reads KAGVTQTPRYLIKTRGQQVTLSCSPISGHRSVSWYQQTPGQGLQFLFEYFSETQRNKGNFPGRFSGRQFSNSRSEMNVSTLELGDSALYLCASSLEFPGNTIYFGEGSWLTVV.

The chain is built from TRBV28 and TRBJ1-5; 8 bases agree with TRBD1. This CDR3 contains 16 residues. CDR1 is MDHEN and CDR2 is SYDVKM in the germline V gene. V was pared by 2 bases and J by 2 bases, with 5 bases of the junction left unmatched. In DNA form, the CDR3 reads TGTGCCAGCAGTTTACTAGGACAGGGAGGCAATCAGCCCCAGCATTTT. Its translation: CASSLLGQGGNQPQHF. The whole variable domain, remainder taken from reference TRBV28 and TRBJ1-5, is DVKVTQSSRYLVKRTGEKVFLECVQDMDHENMFWYRQDPGLGLRLIYFSYDVKMKEKGDIPEGYSVSREKKERFSLILESASTNQTSMYLCASSLLGQGGNQPQHFGDGTRLSIL.

This clone was seen more than once but under ten times. The genes are TRBV19 and TRBJ2-3; D ambiguous. CDR1 is LNHDA and CDR2 is SQIVND in the germline V gene (reference sequence). Trimming left V 4 bases short and J 2 bases short, with 10 bases between. There are 14 residues in the CDR3. The CDR3 sequence: CASSSPRVTDTQYF. As DNA, the CDR3 is TGTGCCAGTAGTAGTCCAAGGGTCACAGATACGCAGTATTTT.